This TCR beta chain was sequenced for a study of T cell responses to AZD1222 COVID-19 vaccine. Germline loops: CDR1 SGHTA, CDR2 FQGNSA. Unmatched junction bases numbered 2, after V lost 1 base and J lost 2 bases. This CDR3 is 16 amino acids long. As regards this clone: The antigen remains unidentified.

Some clones are missing from TCRdb's copy, which holds only in-frame ones; the method was immunoSEQ multiplex PCR. The table records tens of thousands of clones, around nine tenths of them present only once. Whole-study findings and limits: At 160-218 and 743-854, vaccine-associated CD4 TCRs were dominant, and they spanned spike. Unmutated variant regions are reportedly the target of nearly half of TCRs that are spike-specific.

Source: peripheral blood, taken on day 0 of AZD1222 vaccination. This receptor was obtained from an adult in good health. The rearrangement links TRBV7-2 to TRBJ2-5; 12 bases fit TRBD2. CDR3 region: CASSLVGLAGQETQYF. The CDR3 DNA reads as TGTGCCAGCAGCTTAGTAGGACTAGCGGGGCAAGAGACCCAGTACTTC.